These 20 T cell receptor beta chains originate from one sample sequenced in a study of human T cells and chemical hapten exposure. Each CDR3 protein gets one entry after TCRdb re-called the RACE reads with MiXCR. The repertoire holds over 100,000 distinct CDR3 sequences, with less than 10% as singletons. As to time point: patch test 2, 6 weeks after DPC sensitization. Treatment: therapeutic diphenylcyclopropenone sensitization with weekly scalp DPC. Sequenced material: whole blood, taken in connection with sensitization to the hapten diphenylcyclopropenone (DPC). The receptors come from a woman in her forties with alopecia areata. Some clones in this sample may be carry-over from other donors' samples.

The rearrangement links TRBV7-9 to TRBJ2-1; 8 nucleotides align to TRBD1. Trimming removed 2 bases from V and 6 bases from J; junction bases left unmatched: 6. The CDR3 contains 15 residues. CDR1 SEHNR and CDR2 FQNEAQ come from the germline V gene (reference sequence). The CDR3 DNA reads as TGTGCCAGCAGCTTATGGAGCCAGGGGGCCAATGAGCAGTTCTTC. It translates to CASSLWSQGANEQFF. Full variable domain (outside the CDR3, taken from reference TRBV7-9 and TRBJ2-1): DTGVSQNPRHKITKRGQNVTFRCDPISEHNRLYWYRQTLGQGPEFLTYFQNEAQLEKSRLLSDRFSAERPKGSFSTLEIQRTEQGDSAMYLCASSLWSQGANEQFFGPGTRLTVL.

The chain couples TRBV27 to TRBJ1-2; no clear D. The CDR3 totals 13 residues. Trimming cost V 1 base and J 7 bases, with 10 bases left between them. Germline V gives CDR1 MNHEY, CDR2 SMNVEV (reference sequence). DNA of the CDR3: TGTGCCAGCAGTTTATTTTCCGGGTTTGGCTACACCTTC. This codes for CASSLFSGFGYTF.

The J gene is TRBJ2-3, the V gene TRBV10-3; D unresolved. Trimming shortened V by 2 bases and J by 1 base, and 4 bases separated the two germline ends. Germline V CDR1 and CDR2: ENHRY, SYGVKD. This CDR3 spans 13 amino acids. CDR3 residues: CAISERRTDTQYF. The DNA of the CDR3 is TGTGCCATCAGTGAGCGGCGCACAGATACGCAGTATTTT.

This clonotype was counted at least ten times. The V gene is TRBV7-2, the J gene TRBJ1-2; TRBD1 is a possible D gene (6 bases). This CDR3 is 15 amino acids long. V was pared by 4 bases and J by 1 base, with 13 bases between. CDR1 and CDR2 from the germline V gene are SGHTA and FQGNSA. In DNA, the CDR3 is TGTGCCAGCAGCTCAGACAGGACACTTAACTATGGCTACACCTTC. Its protein product is CASSSDRTLNYGYTF.

There are many counts of this clonotype. This chain joins TRBV7-3 and TRBJ2-5; TRBD1 or TRBD2 may be the D gene (6 bases each). V shed 1 base and J shed 5 bases, with 14 bases lying between them. CDR3 size: 15 residues. Germline V gene lookup returns CDR1 SGHTA and CDR2 FQGTGA. CDR3 amino acids: CASSLNVGGLETQYF. The CDR3 nucleotides read TGTGCCAGCAGCTTAAATGTGGGGGGCCTGGAGACCCAGTACTTC.

This clonotype was recorded a few times. The chain is built from TRBV9 and TRBJ2-3; TRBD2 might be the D (6 bases). The CDR3 loop spans 13 amino acids. V lost 2 bases, J lost 7 bases, and 11 bases lay in between. From germline, CDR1 is SGDLS and CDR2 YYNGEE. The CDR3 nucleotides are TGTGCCAGCAGCGTTGGACTACAAAATACGCAGTATTTT. Translated, it gives CASSVGLQNTQYF.

This clonotype was counted between two and nine times. The V call is TRBV4-1, the J call TRBJ1-1; no clear D gene. The germline V gene has CDR1 MGHRA and CDR2 YSYEKL. The CDR3 totals 15 residues. V lost 0 bases and J 1 base, leaving 9 bases between the germline ends. CDR3 sequence reads: CASSQERVKNTEAFF. CDR3 DNA sequence: TGCGCCAGCAGCCAAGAACGGGTTAAGAACACTGAAGCTTTCTTT.

The rearrangement joins TRBV10-3 to TRBJ2-2, with 9 bases fitting TRBD1. CDR1 is ENHRY, CDR2 SYGVKD, per germline. The CDR3 spans 16 residues. The J segment lost 1 base and the V segment lost 10 bases, leaving 10 bases of the junction unmatched. CDR3 sequence reads: CATRDRDRVNTGELFF. CDR3 coding DNA: TGTGCCACGAGAGACCGGGACAGGGTGAACACCGGGGAGCTGTTTTTT.

In its sample, this clonotype was seen many times. CDR3 sequence reads: CASSPPGYPSGNTIYF. For the CDR3, the DNA is TGTGCCAGCAGCCCCCCGGGGTACCCCTCTGGAAACACCATATATTTT. The chain combines TRBV7-9 with TRBJ1-3, with unresolved D. Germline values: CDR1 SEHNR, CDR2 FQNEAQ (reference sequence). CDR3 length equals 16 residues. Trimming removed 5 bases from V and 0 bases from J, with 14 bases in between.

This clonotype has just a few counts. The V call is TRBV7-9, the J call TRBJ2-7; the D gene is possibly TRBD2 (6 bases). Trimming stripped 5 bases from V and 3 bases from J, with 11 bases between. CDR3 size: 13 residues. Germline CDR1 reads SEHNR; CDR2 reads FQNEAQ (reference sequence). The CDR3: CASSTSGGYEQYF. DNA of the CDR3: TGTGCCAGCAGCACATCCGGGGGCTACGAGCAGTACTTC.

This clonotype was observed many times. This CDR3 is CASSPGTSGYEQYF. The CDR3 nucleotides are TGTGCCAGCTCTCCCGGGACTAGCGGCTACGAGCAGTACTTC. The chain is built from TRBV9 and TRBJ2-7, with TRBD2 matching 11 bases. The length of the CDR3 is 14 residues. V shed 7 bases, J shed 3 bases, and the junction held 6 bases outside the gene matches. CDR1 is SGDLS, CDR2 YYNGEE, per germline.

This clonotype occurred many times. The rearrangement uses TRBV6-6 and TRBJ1-5; D is undetermined. Trimming took off 6 bases at V and 3 bases at J, with 9 bases between the two ends. Germline values: CDR1 MNHNY, CDR2 SVGAGI (reference sequence). The CDR3 length is 13 residues. DNA for the CDR3: TGTGCCAGCAGCCCCGACCTCAATCAGCCCCAGCATTTT. It codes for CASSPDLNQPQHF.

This clonotype was seen repeatedly, ten times or more. V gene TRBV7-2 combines with J gene TRBJ1-5; D gene unclear. The germline V and J ends were trimmed by 3 bases and 7 bases, with 7 bases remaining between them. This CDR3 is built from 12 residues. CDR1 is SGHTA, CDR2 FQGNSA, per germline. CDR3: CASSFKFQPQHF. CDR3 DNA sequence: TGTGCCAGCAGCTTTAAGTTCCAGCCCCAGCATTTT. Full variable domain (outside the CDR3, taken from reference TRBV7-2 and TRBJ1-5): GAGVSQSPSNKVTEKGKDVELRCDPISGHTALYWYRQSLGQGLEFLIYFQGNSAPDKSGLPSDRFSAERTGGSVSTLTIQRTQQEDSAVYLCASSFKFQPQHFGDGTRLSIL.

The rearrangement links TRBV29-1 to TRBJ1-1; possibly TRBD1 for D (5 bases). CDR1 and CDR2 (germline): SQVTM, ANQGSEA. V was shortened by 7 bases and J by 0 bases, with 12 bases between the two germline ends. CDR3 length: 13 residues. The CDR3 is CSAGRGMNTEAFF. The CDR3 DNA is TGCAGCGCAGGAAGGGGAATGAACACTGAAGCTTTCTTT.

In its sample, this clonotype was seen many times. The chain links TRBV6-2 or TRBV6-3 to TRBJ1-2, with D possibly being TRBD1 (5 bases). CDR1 and CDR2 (germline): MNHEY, SVGEGT. There are 15 residues in the CDR3. The V gene lost 0 bases and the J gene lost 4 bases, with 12 bases spanning the gap. CDR3 sequence (DNA): TGTGCCAGCAGTTACTCCGACAGTCCGGGCTATGGCTACACCTTC. As protein: CASSYSDSPGYGYTF.

This chain links TRBV18 with TRBJ2-4, with D maybe TRBD2 (5 bases). From germline, CDR1 is KGHSH and CDR2 LQKENI. The V and J ends lost 5 bases and 0 bases respectively, with 14 bases between them. This CDR3 has 16 residues. CDR3 DNA sequence: TGTGCCAGCTCATCGGGCGAAGGACTAGCCAAAAACATTCAGTACTTC. Protein product: CASSSGEGLAKNIQYF. The entire variable domain, with the rest obtained from reference TRBV18 and TRBJ2-4, is as follows: NAGVMQNPRHLVRRRGQEARLRCSPMKGHSHVYWYRQLPEEGLKFMVYLQKENIIDESGMPKERFSAEFPKEGPSILRIQQVVRGDSAAYFCASSSGEGLAKNIQYFGAGTRLSVL.

V is TRBV6-5 and J is TRBJ1-2, with D perhaps TRBD1 (6 bases). Germline V CDR1 and CDR2: MNHEY, SVGAGI. The CDR3 is 15 residues long. Trimming stripped 4 bases from V and 4 bases from J, with 16 bases between. The DNA for the CDR3 is TGTGCCAGCAGTTCCCGACAGGTCTCATCCTATGGCTACACCTTC. This translates into CASSSRQVSSYGYTF.

This clonotype was seen ten or more times. The chain employs TRBV5-8 and TRBJ1-1, with TRBD1 matching over 9 bases. The CDR3 totals 20 residues. Trimming at V came to 2 bases and at J to 0 bases, leaving 17 bases not matched to a gene. Germline V gene sequence: CDR1 SGHTS, CDR2 YDEGEE. The CDR3: CASSFGLQGATALLNTEAFF. The CDR3 DNA reads as TGTGCCAGCAGCTTTGGATTACAGGGGGCGACGGCCCTATTGAACACTGAAGCTTTCTTT.

The sample holds many counts of this clonotype. The V gene is TRBV6-1, the J gene TRBJ1-1; TRBD1 might be the D (5 bases). Trimming shortened V by 4 bases and J by 10 bases, and 16 bases separated the two germline ends. CDR1 is MNHNS, CDR2 SASEGT, per germline. CDR3 size: 13 residues. CDR3 coding DNA: TGTGCCAGCAGTGGGCCGATGCTGGGGGTAGCTTTCTTT. This sequence encodes CASSGPMLGVAFF.

This clonotype was counted a few times. The chain combines TRBV6-1 with TRBJ2-7; either TRBD1 or TRBD2 may fit D (5 bases each). The CDR3 runs 15 residues. Per germline, CDR1 MNHNS and CDR2 SASEGT. V dropped 5 bases and J dropped 1 base, with 15 bases sitting between them. As DNA, the CDR3 is TGTGCCAGCAGTTCTTTTTGGGACGGTTCCTACGAGCAGTACTTC. It specifies CASSSFWDGSYEQYF.